The present T cell receptor beta chain was sequenced within a study of identical twins. Note on this clonotype: What it binds is unknown.

Template switching supplied a universal primer site; unique molecular identifiers were carried on the cDNA. One entry per CDR3 protein, called by TCRdb with MiXCR from the 5' RACE reads. The sample lists approximately 700,000 distinct CDR3 sequences; roughly 20% were seen once. General study points: Out-of-frame TCR alpha sharing observed in monozygotic twins exceeded model estimates.

CDR3 length equals 16 residues. V dropped 6 bases and J dropped 1 base, with 18 bases sitting between them. Germline CDR1 and CDR2: MNHNS and SASEGT. Separately, the same data were catalogued under a study of T cells expressing NK-cell markers. That report notes: Seven of eight sequenced donors tested HCMV-seropositive; one tested seronegative. The authors restricted sorting to alpha-beta TCR T cells with an anti-gamma-delta TCR antibody in several experiments.

The V and J genes are TRBV6-1 and TRBJ1-1, with D possibly matching TRBD1 (6 bases). This TCR was sampled from a woman between 18 and 29 years old in good health. The sequenced sample consisted of PBMCs. The CDR3 here is CASRAGARYRNTEAFF. The CDR3 DNA reads as TGTGCCAGCAGGGCGGGGGCGCGATACAGGAACACTGAAGCTTTCTTT.